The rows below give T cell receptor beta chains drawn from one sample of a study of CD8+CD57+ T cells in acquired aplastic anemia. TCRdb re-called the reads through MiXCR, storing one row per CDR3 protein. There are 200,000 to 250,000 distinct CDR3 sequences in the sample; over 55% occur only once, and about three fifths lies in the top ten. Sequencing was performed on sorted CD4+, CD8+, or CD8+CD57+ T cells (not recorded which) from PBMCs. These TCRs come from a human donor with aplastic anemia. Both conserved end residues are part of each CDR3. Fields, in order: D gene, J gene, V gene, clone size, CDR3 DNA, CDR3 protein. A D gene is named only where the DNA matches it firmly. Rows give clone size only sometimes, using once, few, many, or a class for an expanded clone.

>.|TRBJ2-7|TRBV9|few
TGTGCCAGCAGCGCGGGGACGGGGACCTACGAGCAGTACTTC
CASSAGTGTYEQYF
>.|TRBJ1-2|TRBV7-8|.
TGTGCCAGCAGCCGATCGGGGGGGACCTATGGCTACACCTTC
CASSRSGGTYGYTF
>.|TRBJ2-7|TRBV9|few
TGTGCCAGCAGCGCGTCCCTGTCTGGTCGGTCGGGGCAGTACTTC
CASSASLSGRSGQYF
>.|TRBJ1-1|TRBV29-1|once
TGCAGCGTTGAGACAGCTTCGGGGTTCACTGAAGCTTTCTTT
CSVETASGFTEAFF
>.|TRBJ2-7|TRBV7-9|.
TGTGCCAGCACCGGGACTGACGAGCAGTACTTC
CASTGTDEQYF
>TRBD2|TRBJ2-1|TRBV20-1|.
TGCAGTGCTAGAGTCGAAGGACTAGCGGTCAATGAGCAGTTCTTC
CSARVEGLAVNEQFF
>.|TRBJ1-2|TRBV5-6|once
TGTGCCAGCAGCCAAGGGCGGGGGCAGGCGTTTGGCTACACCTTC
CASSQGRGQAFGYTF
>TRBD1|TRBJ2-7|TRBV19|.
TGTGCCAGTAGTTCCTTAGAGGGACAGAACAACGAGCAGTACTTC
CASSSLEGQNNEQYF
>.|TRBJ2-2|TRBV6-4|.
TGTGCCAGCAGTGACGGGCAGGGGACCGGCGGGGAGCTGTTTTTT
CASSDGQGTGGELFF
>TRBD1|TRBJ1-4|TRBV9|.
TGTGCCAGCAGCACGGGACAGGGGAATGAAAAACTGTTTTTT
CASSTGQGNEKLFF
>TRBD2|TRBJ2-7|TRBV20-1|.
TGCAGTGCTAGGGGATCACTAGCGGGGGCCGCCTACGAGCAGTACTTC
CSARGSLAGAAYEQYF
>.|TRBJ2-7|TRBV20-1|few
TGCAGTGCAGAGAGGACACACACATACGAGCAGTACTTC
CSAERTHTYEQYF
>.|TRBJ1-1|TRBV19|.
TGTGCCGGATCTACTGAAGCTTTCTTT
CAGSTEAFF